The 2 T cell receptor beta chains listed next were all sequenced from one sample in a study of cytomegalovirus exposure and HLA in healthy donors (dated by TCRdb to 2017 to 2019). Library preparation used the immunoSEQ multiplex PCR assay. This immuneACCESS table, as held by TCRdb, lists in-frame sequences with V and J called but not all clones. Of the missing ones, under half trace to an unresolved V gene in checked studies; the others have no known cause. Counted in this sample were tens of thousands of clones; over 90% of them appeared once. Of the sample, roughly 5.8% falls within the top ten clones. Sequenced sample: PBMCs. These receptors were collected from a young woman in good health and CMV-seronegative.

The rearrangement links TRBV7-9 to TRBJ1-4, with a possible D match to TRBD1 (6 bases). Germline V gene data show CDR1 as SEHNR and CDR2 as FQNEAQ (reference sequence). The V end lost 5 bases, the J end lost 6 bases, and 19 bases lay between the germline ends. This CDR3 region has 16 residues. The CDR3 loop reads CASSTDLGGWYEKLFF. CDR3 sequence (DNA): TGTGCCAGCAGCACCGACCTAGGGGGTTGGTATGAAAAACTGTTTTTT. Drawing the rest from reference TRBV7-9 and TRBJ1-4, the complete variable domain is DTGVSQNPRHKITKRGQNVTFRCDPISEHNRLYWYRQTLGQGPEFLTYFQNEAQLEKSRLLSDRFSAERPKGSFSTLEIQRTEQGDSAMYLCASSTDLGGWYEKLFFGSGTQLSVL.

The chain is built from TRBV16 and TRBJ2-7, with D perhaps matching TRBD1 (5 bases). The CDR3 extends over 13 amino acids. Per the germline V gene, CDR1 is KGHSY and CDR2 is FQNENV. Trimming took off 3 bases at V and 6 bases at J, with 12 bases between the two ends. CDR3 DNA sequence: TGTGCCAGCAGCCACCAAAACCAGGGCGAGCAGTACGTC. Its translation: CASSHQNQGEQYV.